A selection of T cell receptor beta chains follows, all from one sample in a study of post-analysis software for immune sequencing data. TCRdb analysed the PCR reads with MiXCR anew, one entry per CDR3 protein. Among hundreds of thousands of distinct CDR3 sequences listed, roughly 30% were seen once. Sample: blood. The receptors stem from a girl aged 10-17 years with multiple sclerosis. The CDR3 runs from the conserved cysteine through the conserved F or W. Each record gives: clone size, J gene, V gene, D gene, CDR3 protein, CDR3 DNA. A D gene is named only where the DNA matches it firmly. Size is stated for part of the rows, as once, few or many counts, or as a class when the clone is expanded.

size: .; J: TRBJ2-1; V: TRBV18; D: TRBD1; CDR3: CASSLMTGGKTYNEQFF; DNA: TGTGCCAGCTCACTAATGACAGGGGGAAAAACCTACAATGAGCAGTTCTTC
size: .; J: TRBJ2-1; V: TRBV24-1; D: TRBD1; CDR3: CATSDADRYNEQFF; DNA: TGTGCCACCAGTGATGCGGACAGGTACAATGAGCAGTTCTTC
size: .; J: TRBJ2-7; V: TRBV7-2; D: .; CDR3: CASSASSGAPYEQYF; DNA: TGTGCCAGCAGCGCCTCTTCGGGAGCCCCCTACGAGCAGTACTTC
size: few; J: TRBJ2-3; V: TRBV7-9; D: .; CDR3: CASSPPASLLSDTQYF; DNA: TGTGCCAGCAGCCCCCCGGCTAGCCTGCTTTCAGATACGCAGTATTTT
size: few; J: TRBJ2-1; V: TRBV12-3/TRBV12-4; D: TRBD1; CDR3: CASSFGDRSNNEQFF; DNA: TGTGCCAGCAGTTTTGGGGACAGGTCCAACAATGAGCAGTTCTTC
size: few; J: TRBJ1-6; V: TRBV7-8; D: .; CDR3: CASSLDRDLGYNSPLHF; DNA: TGTGCCAGCAGCTTAGATAGGGATCTGGGGTATAATTCACCCCTCCACTTT
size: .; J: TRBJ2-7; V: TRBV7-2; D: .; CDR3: CASSLRDGQLYEQYF; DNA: TGTGCCAGCAGCTTAAGGGACGGACAACTCTACGAGCAGTACTTC
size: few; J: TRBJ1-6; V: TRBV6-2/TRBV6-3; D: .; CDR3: CASKDGLTNSPLHF; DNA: TGTGCCAGCAAAGACGGCCTCACTAATTCACCCCTCCACTTT
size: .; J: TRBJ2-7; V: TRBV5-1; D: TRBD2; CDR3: CASSFGLAGVQSSYNEQYF; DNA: TGCGCCAGCAGCTTTGGACTAGCGGGCGTCCAGAGCTCCTACAATGAGCAGTACTTC
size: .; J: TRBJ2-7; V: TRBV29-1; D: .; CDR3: CSSTIGTEPPRRYF; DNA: TGCAGCTCAACTATTGGTACAGAGCCACCAAGGAGGTACTTC
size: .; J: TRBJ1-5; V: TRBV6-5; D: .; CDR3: CASSYNSNQPQHF; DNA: TGTGCCAGCAGTTACAATAGCAATCAGCCCCAGCATTTT
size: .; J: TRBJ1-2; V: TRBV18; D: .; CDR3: CASSPEQYYGYTF; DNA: TGTGCCAGCTCACCGGAACAATACTATGGCTACACCTTC
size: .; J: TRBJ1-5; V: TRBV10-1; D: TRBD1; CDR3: CASSESKNRGNDSQPQHF; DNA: TGCGCCAGCAGTGAGTCGAAAAACAGGGGGAATGATAGTCAGCCCCAGCATTTT
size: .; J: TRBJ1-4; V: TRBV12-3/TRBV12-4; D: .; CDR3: CASTSDRFATNEKLVF; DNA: TGTGCCAGCACCTCCGACAGATTTGCAACTAATGAAAAACTGGTTTTT
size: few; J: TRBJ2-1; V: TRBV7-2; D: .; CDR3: CASSISRNEQFF; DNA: TGTGCCAGCAGCATAAGTAGGAATGAGCAGTTCTTC
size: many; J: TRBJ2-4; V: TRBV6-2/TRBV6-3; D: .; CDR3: CASTGSDKNIQYF; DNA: TGTGCCAGCACGGGGTCAGACAAAAACATTCAGTACTTC
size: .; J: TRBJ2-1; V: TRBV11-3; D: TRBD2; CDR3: CASSPGLAGRYNEQFF; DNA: TGTGCCAGCAGTCCTGGACTAGCGGGTCGATACAATGAGCAGTTCTTC
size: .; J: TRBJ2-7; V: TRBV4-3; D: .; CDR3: CASSQDSISSYEQYF; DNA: TGCGCCAGCAGCCAAGATTCGATCTCCTCCTACGAGCAGTACTTC
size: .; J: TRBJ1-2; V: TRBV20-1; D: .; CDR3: CSARSSTGGGYTF; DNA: TGCAGTGCTAGGTCTTCGACAGGTGGTGGCTACACCTTC
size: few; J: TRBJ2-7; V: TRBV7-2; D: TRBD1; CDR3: CASSLRRQGYEQYF; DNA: TGTGCCAGCAGCTTACGGAGACAGGGTTACGAGCAGTACTTC
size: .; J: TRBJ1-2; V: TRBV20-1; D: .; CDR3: CSAVKTAKLNYGYTF; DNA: TGCAGTGCGGTCAAGACAGCAAAATTAAACTATGGCTACACCTTC
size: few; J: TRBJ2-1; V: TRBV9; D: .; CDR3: CASTVGSDLGNEQFF; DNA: TGTGCCAGCACCGTAGGCTCAGATTTAGGCAATGAGCAGTTCTTC
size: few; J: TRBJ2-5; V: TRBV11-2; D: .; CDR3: CASSAGALVYF; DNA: TGTGCCAGCAGCGCCGGGGCCCTGGTGTACTTC
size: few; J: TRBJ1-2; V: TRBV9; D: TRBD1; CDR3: CASSEGDSINYGYTF; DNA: TGTGCCAGCAGCGAGGGGGACAGTATTAACTATGGCTACACCTTC
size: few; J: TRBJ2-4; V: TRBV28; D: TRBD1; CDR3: CASQTGGKNIQYF; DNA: TGTGCCAGCCAGACAGGGGGCAAAAACATTCAGTACTTC
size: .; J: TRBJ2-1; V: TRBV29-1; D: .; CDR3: CSVEMSPDRVVLEQFF; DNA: TGCAGCGTTGAAATGTCTCCGGACAGAGTGGTTTTGGAGCAGTTCTTC
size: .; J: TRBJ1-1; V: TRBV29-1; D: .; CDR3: CSAVLNTEAFF; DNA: TGCAGCGCCGTTCTCAACACTGAAGCTTTCTTT
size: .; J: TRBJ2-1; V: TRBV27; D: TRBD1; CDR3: CASSLSYPGQGNLGEQFF; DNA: TGTGCCAGCAGTTTATCTTACCCGGGACAGGGGAACCTAGGTGAGCAGTTCTTC
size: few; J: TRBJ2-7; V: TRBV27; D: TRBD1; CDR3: CASSFGPGGTREQYF; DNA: TGTGCCAGCAGTTTTGGGCCAGGGGGCACGAGGGAGCAGTACTTC
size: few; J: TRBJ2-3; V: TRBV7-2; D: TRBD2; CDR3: CASSYVEAGGHVLVTDTQYF; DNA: TGTGCCAGCAGCTACGTGGAAGCGGGGGGGCACGTGCTCGTCACAGATACGCAGTATTTT
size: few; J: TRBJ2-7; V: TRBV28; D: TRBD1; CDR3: CASSVDREPYEQYF; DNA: TGTGCCAGCAGTGTGGACAGGGAACCCTACGAGCAGTACTTC
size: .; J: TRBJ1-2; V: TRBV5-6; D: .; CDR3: CASSRDYGCTF; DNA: TGTGCCAGCAGCCGGGACTATGGCTGCACCTTC
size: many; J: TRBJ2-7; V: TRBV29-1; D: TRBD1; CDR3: CSVRTGNEQYF; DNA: TGCAGCGTAAGGACAGGGAACGAGCAGTACTTC
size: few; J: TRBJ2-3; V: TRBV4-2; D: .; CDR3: CASSQDTVLDTQYF; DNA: TGTGCCAGCAGCCAAGATACTGTTTTAGATACGCAGTATTTT
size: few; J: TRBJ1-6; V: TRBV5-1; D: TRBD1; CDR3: CASAGTVGPDSPLHF; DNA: TGCGCCAGCGCCGGGACAGTCGGTCCGGATTCACCCCTCCACTTT
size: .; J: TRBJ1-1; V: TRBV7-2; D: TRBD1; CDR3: CASGQAVTEAFF; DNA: TGTGCCAGCGGACAGGCGGTGACTGAAGCTTTCTTT
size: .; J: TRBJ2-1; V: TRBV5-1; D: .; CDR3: CASSWVGGGDEQFF; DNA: TGCGCCAGCAGCTGGGTGGGCGGTGGGGATGAGCAGTTCTTC
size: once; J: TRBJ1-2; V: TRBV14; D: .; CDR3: CASSQNGRINYGYTF; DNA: TGTGCCAGCAGCCAAAATGGGCGGATCAACTATGGCTACACCTTC
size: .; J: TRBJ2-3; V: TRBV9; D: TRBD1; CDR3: CASSAQGQITDTQYF; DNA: TGTGCCAGCAGCGCGCAGGGACAGATCACAGATACGCAGTATTTT
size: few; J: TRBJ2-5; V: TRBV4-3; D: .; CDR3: CASSQVAGAETQYF; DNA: TGCGCCAGCAGCCAAGTGGCTGGGGCAGAGACCCAGTACTTC
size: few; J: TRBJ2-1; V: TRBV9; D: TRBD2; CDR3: CASTREGTYNEQFF; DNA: TGTGCCAGCACCAGGGAGGGGACGTACAATGAGCAGTTCTTC
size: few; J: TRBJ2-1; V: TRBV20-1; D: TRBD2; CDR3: CSARDWASGSRIEQFF; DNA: TGCAGTGCTAGAGATTGGGCTAGCGGGAGTAGGATTGAGCAGTTCTTC
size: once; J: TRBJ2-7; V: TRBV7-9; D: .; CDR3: CASAHQGQTYEQYF; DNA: TGTGCCAGCGCTCATCAGGGGCAGACATACGAGCAGTACTTC
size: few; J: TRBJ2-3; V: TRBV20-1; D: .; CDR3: CTPLGDRTDTQYF; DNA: TGCACTCCCTTGGGGGATCGCACAGATACGCAGTATTTT
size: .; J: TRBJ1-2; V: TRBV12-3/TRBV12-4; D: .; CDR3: CASRGPINYGYTF; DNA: TGTGCCAGCCGAGGACCGATCAACTATGGCTACACCTTC
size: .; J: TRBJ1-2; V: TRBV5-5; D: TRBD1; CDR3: CASAMDRGTGYTF; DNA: TGTGCCAGCGCAATGGACAGGGGTACCGGCTACACCTTC
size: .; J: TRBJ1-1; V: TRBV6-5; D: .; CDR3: CASKQGGDTEAFF; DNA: TGTGCCAGCAAACAGGGAGGGGACACTGAAGCTTTCTTT
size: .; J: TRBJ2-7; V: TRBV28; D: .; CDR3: CASTWRGAYEQYF; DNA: TGTGCCAGCACCTGGAGGGGTGCCTACGAGCAGTACTTC
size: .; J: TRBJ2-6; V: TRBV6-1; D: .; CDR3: CASRSILESGANVLTF; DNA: TGTGCCAGCAGGAGCATACTAGAGTCTGGGGCCAACGTCCTGACTTTC
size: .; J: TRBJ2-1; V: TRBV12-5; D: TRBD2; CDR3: CASAGGGRTHEQFF; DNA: TGTGCTAGTGCGGGCGGCGGGAGAACCCATGAGCAGTTCTTC